Presented here are 11 T cell receptor beta chains from one specimen sequenced in a study of radiotherapy plus CTLA-4 blockade in lung cancer. TCRdb's table, derived via immunoSEQ multiplex PCR, lists solely in-frame clones and lacks some. The table includes approximately 50,000 clones, less than 90% detected once. The sequenced sample was peripheral blood, obtained from a patient treated with radiotherapy plus ipilimumab. These receptors originate from a human donor with non-small cell lung cancer that progressed on radiotherapy plus ipilimumab. Some clones in this sample may be carry-over from other donors' samples.

V and J are TRBV5-8 and TRBJ2-5, with TRBD1 identical over 7 bases. The CDR3 runs to 14 residues. J gave up 0 bases and V 4 bases, and 3 bases lay outside the gene matches. Per the germline V gene, CDR1 is SGHTS and CDR2 is YDEGEE. Here the CDR3 DNA reads TGTGCCAGCAGCGTGGACAGGAACCAAGAGACCCAGTACTTC. Its translation: CASSVDRNQETQYF.

V usage is TRBV2 and J usage is TRBJ1-5; TRBD1 might be the D (6 bases). CDR3 size: 15 residues. Germline V gene sequence: CDR1 SNHLY, CDR2 FYNNEI. With 5 bases removed from V and 7 bases from J, the gap between germline ends came to 18 bases. In DNA, the CDR3 is TGTGCCAGCAGTTCCGAAGACAGGAGGACACAGCCCCAGCATTTT. It encodes CASSSEDRRTQPQHF.

This chain links TRBV19 with TRBJ2-3; 8 nucleotides line up with TRBD2. V gave up 7 bases and J gave up 4 bases; unmatched junction bases: 13. The germline CDR1 and CDR2 sequences are LNHDA and SQIVND (reference sequence). The CDR3 loop spans 16 amino acids. The CDR3 nucleotides are TGTGCCAGTACCCGATTAGGGGCGGGAGGTGCAGATACGCAGTATTTT. Amino acid sequence: CASTRLGAGGADTQYF.

Here the CDR3 DNA reads TGTGCCTCAGGGGGCAGAAAACTGTTTTTT. As protein: CASGGRKLFF. The V call is TRBV2, the J call TRBJ1-4; 8 bases are a match to TRBD1. Germline V gene sequence: CDR1 SNHLY, CDR2 FYNNEI. CDR3 size: 10 residues. V lost 11 bases to trimming and J lost 10 bases; unmatched junction nucleotides: 3.

The chain couples TRBV2 to TRBJ2-7; TRBD1 aligns across 7 bases. J gave up 2 bases and V 1 base, and 8 bases lay outside the gene matches. The CDR3 is 16 amino acids. Germline assignment: CDR1 SNHLY and CDR2 FYNNEI. The CDR3 bases are TGTGCCAGCAGTGAAGAGGGGACAGTAGCTCCCTACGAGCAGTACTTC. Translating gives CASSEEGTVAPYEQYF.

This clone has a single count. The gene calls are TRBV28 and TRBJ2-7; no reliable D call. Germline V gives CDR1 MDHEN, CDR2 SYDVKM. This CDR3 has 14 residues. The germline V and J ends were trimmed by 6 bases and 6 bases, with 18 bases remaining between them. The CDR3: CASRRTVDRSEQYF. The CDR3 DNA reads as TGTGCCAGCAGGAGAACAGTTGATAGGTCCGAGCAGTACTTC.

The rearrangement links TRBV30 to TRBJ2-3; TRBD2 agrees at 10 bases. V trimming: 0 bases; J trimming: 2 bases; junction bases outside the gene matches: 8. In germline, CDR1 is GTSNPN, CDR2 SVGIG (reference sequence). CDR3 length equals 17 residues. CDR3 DNA sequence: TGTGCCTGGAGTGTACGGGTTACTAGCGGGAACACAGATACGCAGTATTTT. Its translation is CAWSVRVTSGNTDTQYF.

The chain carries TRBV4-1 and TRBJ1-5; 8 nucleotides align to TRBD1. There are 15 residues in the CDR3. Germline V gene data show CDR1 as MGHRA and CDR2 as YSYEKL. J lost 5 bases, V lost 3 bases, and 6 bases had no gene match. CDR3 in amino acids: CASSQTGQGDQPQHF. The CDR3 DNA is TGCGCCAGCAGCCAGACTGGACAGGGAGATCAGCCCCAGCATTTT.

The gene calls are TRBV9 and TRBJ2-7; possible D gene TRBD2, 5 bases. V was pared by 4 bases and J by 3 bases, with 14 bases between. This CDR3 comprises 14 residues. CDR1 SGDLS and CDR2 YYNGEE come from the germline V gene. CDR3 nucleotides: TGTGCCAGCAGCTACCGTCCTAGCTTCTACGAGCAGTACTTC. Encoded protein: CASSYRPSFYEQYF.

The chain joins TRBV6-6 to TRBJ2-2, with D tentatively TRBD2 (6 bases). V was clipped by 6 bases and J by 4 bases, with 15 bases between them. This CDR3 contains 15 residues. Germline lookup yields CDR1 MNHNY and CDR2 SVGAGI (reference sequence). This CDR3 is CASRVGDSGTGELFF. In nucleotides, the CDR3 is TGTGCCAGCAGGGTCGGGGACTCTGGCACCGGGGAGCTGTTTTTT.

Regarding this clone: One end of the junction does not line up with germline, which may come from a read error. The sample has other DNA sequences that encode this CDR3 too. This chain connects TRBV7-9 to TRBJ1-3; a weak D match, TRBD1 (5 bases). CDR1 SEHNR and CDR2 FQNEAQ come from the germline V gene (reference sequence). This CDR3 has 16 amino acids. The CDR3 sequence is CASSLRQGLSGNTIYF. The CDR3 DNA reads as TGTGCCAGTAGCTTACGGCAGGGACTCTCTGGAAACACCATATATTTT.